These 14 T cell receptor beta chains share one sample of origin, sequenced in a study of early T cells in non-severe SARS-CoV-2 infection. TCRdb used MiXCR to reprocess the 5' RACE reads, holding one entry per CDR3 protein. The table includes around 60,000 distinct CDR3 sequences, around 20% detected once. The input for sequencing was whole blood, taken at baseline. Every receptor here comes from an adult who was a healthcare worker with PCR-confirmed SARS-CoV-2 infection or an uninfected control (not recorded which).

Written as DNA, the CDR3 is TGCGCCAGCAGCCGCCAATCGGTCGTAGAGACCCAGTACTTC. It is translated as CASSRQSVVETQYF. The chain uses TRBV5-1 and TRBJ2-5; D is unclear. V lost 4 bases and J lost 4, with 14 bases in between. Germline V gene sequence: CDR1 SGHRS, CDR2 YFSETQ. This CDR3 region has 14 residues.

The J gene is TRBJ2-7, the V gene TRBV5-1, with TRBD1 identical over 8 bases. Trimming cost V 4 bases and J 6 bases; bases outside gene matches: 12. The germline V gene encodes CDR1 SGHRS and CDR2 YFSETQ. CDR3 length: 15 residues. The CDR3 protein is CASSQLGQGLAEQYF. The CDR3 DNA is TGCGCCAGCAGCCAGCTCGGACAGGGTTTAGCCGAGCAGTACTTC. Combining the CDR3 with reference TRBV5-1 and TRBJ2-7 gives the whole variable domain KAGVTQTPRYLIKTRGQQVTLSCSPISGHRSVSWYQQTPGQGLQFLFEYFSETQRNKGNFPGRFSGRQFSNSRSEMNVSTLELGDSALYLCASSQLGQGLAEQYFGPGTRLTVT.

As DNA, the CDR3 is TGCAGCGTTGGGTACAAGTCCTACGAGCAGTACTTC. As protein: CSVGYKSYEQYF. The V and J genes are TRBV29-1 and TRBJ2-7, with no clear D. From germline, CDR1 is SQVTM and CDR2 ANQGSEA. The V end was cut by 4 bases, the J end by 1 base, with 8 bases between. The CDR3 is 12 amino acids.

This clonotype has a count of ten or more. CDR3 protein: CASSQEVGAASPLHF. The CDR3, as DNA: TGTGCCAGCAGCCAAGAAGTAGGGGCCGCTTCACCCCTCCACTTT. The gene calls are TRBV3-1 and TRBJ1-6; a weak D match, TRBD1 (5 bases). Germline V gene lookup returns CDR1 LGHDT and CDR2 YNNKEL (reference sequence). Deletions cut 0 bases from V and 9 bases from J, with 12 bases between. This CDR3 is built from 15 residues.

The rearrangement uses TRBV6-6 and TRBJ1-5; the match to TRBD1 covers 7 bases. The germline V gene has CDR1 MNHNY and CDR2 SVGAGI (reference sequence). The CDR3 covers 12 residues. V gave up 7 bases and J gave up 6 bases; unmatched junction bases: 3. In DNA form, the CDR3 reads TGTGCCAGCAAAGGGGGCGGTCAGCCCCAGCATTTT. It codes for CASKGGGQPQHF.

V and J are TRBV20-1 and TRBJ2-2; D is possibly TRBD2 (5 bases). The CDR3 length is 15 residues. Trimming cost V 1 base and J 3 bases, with 12 bases left between them. Germline V CDR1 and CDR2: DFQATT, SNEGSKA (reference sequence). Written as DNA, the CDR3 is TGCAGTGCTAGAGGTGGCAGCGGATACACCGGGGAGCTGTTTTTT. Translation: CSARGGSGYTGELFF.

This clonotype was found many times. The rearrangement uses TRBV20-1 and TRBJ1-2, with D perhaps TRBD1 (5 bases). V lost 0 bases to trimming and J lost 8 bases, with 13 bases between them. CDR3 size: 13 residues. The germline V gene has CDR1 DFQATT and CDR2 SNEGSKA (reference sequence). CDR3 amino acids: CSARDGDPLGYTF. Written as DNA, the CDR3 is TGCAGTGCTAGAGATGGGGACCCTTTGGGCTACACCTTC.

The chain combines TRBV19 with TRBJ1-2; D gene unclear. Per germline, CDR1 LNHDA and CDR2 SQIVND (reference sequence). The CDR3 covers 12 residues. The V gene lost 7 bases and the J gene lost 2 bases, with 8 bases spanning the gap. CDR3 amino acids: CASKDENYGYTF. The CDR3 nucleotides read TGTGCCAGTAAGGATGAGAACTATGGCTACACCTTC.

The gene calls are TRBV11-2 and TRBJ2-7, with TRBD2 as a possible D gene (7 bases). Germline CDR1 is SGHAT and CDR2 is FQNNGV. Deletions cut 4 bases from V and 2 bases from J, with 15 bases between. The CDR3 length is 15 residues. The CDR3 is CASSSLQGTTYEQYF. The CDR3 coding sequence is TGTGCCAGCAGCTCGCTCCAGGGGACTACCTACGAGCAGTACTTC.

A few counts support this clonotype. The V gene is TRBV4-1, the J gene TRBJ1-1; TRBD1 matches at 7 bases. With 4 bases clipped from V and 0 bases from J, the junction kept 8 bases outside the gene matches. CDR1 is MGHRA, CDR2 YSYEKL, per germline. The CDR3 loop spans 16 amino acids. DNA of the CDR3: TGCGCCAGCAGCCGGTCCCAGGGGGTGATGAACACTGAAGCTTTCTTT. It specifies CASSRSQGVMNTEAFF.

The genes are TRBV18 and TRBJ1-2; the match to TRBD1 covers 8 bases. Per germline, CDR1 KGHSH and CDR2 LQKENI. The trim removed 3 bases at V and 6 bases at J, leaving 6 bases unmatched. The CDR3 is 14 residues long. CDR3: CASSPSYRGDGYTF. CDR3 nucleotide sequence: TGTGCCAGCTCACCCTCGTACAGGGGGGATGGCTACACCTTC. Complete variable domain (other parts from reference TRBV18 and TRBJ1-2): NAGVMQNPRHLVRRRGQEARLRCSPMKGHSHVYWYRQLPEEGLKFMVYLQKENIIDESGMPKERFSAEFPKEGPSILRIQQVVRGDSAAYFCASSPSYRGDGYTFGSGTRLTVV.

This clonotype has a handful of counts. The chain joins TRBV10-2 to TRBJ1-2, with D unresolved. V dropped 6 bases and J dropped 2 bases, with 10 bases sitting between them. The germline CDR1 and CDR2 sequences are WSHSY and SAAADI. This CDR3 comprises 13 residues. In DNA form, the CDR3 reads TGCGCCAGCAGGGTGACCGCAAACTATGGCTACACCTTC. This encodes CASRVTANYGYTF.

This clonotype has more than one count but fewer than ten. The chain uses TRBV4-1 and TRBJ1-2; 10 bases are a match to TRBD1. This CDR3 comprises 16 residues. V was pared by 3 bases and J by 4 bases, with 8 bases of the junction left unmatched. The germline V gene encodes CDR1 MGHRA and CDR2 YSYEKL. The DNA of the CDR3 is TGCGCCAGCAGCCACGCCGACAGGGGGCGATCCTATGGCTACACCTTC. It yields the protein CASSHADRGRSYGYTF.

The chain has TRBV7-8 and TRBJ2-3; 12 bases match TRBD2. Germline assignment: CDR1 SGHVS and CDR2 FQNEAQ. The V and J ends lost 5 bases and 4 bases, in that order; junction bases with no gene match: 4. The CDR3 has 15 residues. The CDR3 DNA is TGTGCCAGCAGCCCCGGACTAGCGGGGTCAGATACGCAGTATTTT. Protein sequence: CASSPGLAGSDTQYF. The variable domain in full, with the rest retrieved from reference TRBV7-8 and TRBJ2-3, is GAGVSQSPRYKVAKRGQDVALRCDPISGHVSLFWYQQALGQGPEFLTYFQNEAQLDKSGLPSDRFFAERPEGSVSTLKIQRTQQEDSAVYLCASSPGLAGSDTQYFGPGTRLTVL.